This TCR beta chain was sequenced in a study of T cells in Graves' hyperthyroidism and ophthalmopathy. General study findings and limits: A model built on 13 V-J features separated ophthalmopathy from stable hyperthyroidism. Most thyroid clonotypes with frequency above 0.001 were detected in blood.

As concerns this clonotype: Its antigen is still unknown.

The CDR3 covers 15 residues. The germline gives CDR1 SGHTS, CDR2 YDEGEE. V shed 5 bases and J 3 bases; nucleotides not matched to a gene: 5. There were TCR beta CDR3 regions amplified from RNA transcripts. HTBI primers drove first-round RT-PCR of the TCR CDR3. A single record per CDR3 protein comes from TCRdb applying MiXCR to the multiplex PCR reads. The table lists around 600,000 distinct CDR3 sequences, approximately 15% of them singletons. PBMCs stemmed from 10 ml fresh peripheral blood. Sequencing was carried out using blood. This sequence joins TRBV5-8 and TRBJ2-1, with 10 nucleotides matching TRBD2. This TCR was recovered from a woman aged 40 to 50 with Graves' ophthalmopathy. CDR3 sequence: CASSKSGRDYNEQFF. The CDR3 nucleotides read TGTGCCAGCAGTAAAAGCGGGAGGGACTACAATGAGCAGTTCTTC.